This T cell receptor (beta chain) was sequenced in a study of cytomegalovirus exposure and HLA in healthy donors. General observations from the study: There was a cluster of highly shared sequence variants that was likely a sequencing artifact. The authors listed 180 or so TCR beta chains as cytomegalovirus-associated. Exclusion as indistinguishable affected some V segments, including TRBV6-2 and TRBV6-3.

Germline CDR1 is MNHEY and CDR2 is SMNVEV (reference sequence). V lost 6 bases and J 7 bases, leaving 18 bases between the germline ends. The CDR3 spans 14 residues. This PCR relied on a set of 60 Vbeta primers and 13 Jbeta primers. Sequencing used immunoSEQ multiplex PCR; TCRdb keeps in-frame clones, though not all of them. The repertoire has about 160,000 clones, approximately 80% of them found once; the top ten carry around 7.7%. A note on this clone: As yet, its antigen is unknown.

This TCR was sampled from a woman between 25 and 40 years old in good health and CMV-seropositive. The chain has TRBV27 and TRBJ1-1; tentatively, D is TRBD1 (5 bases). The sample comprised PBMCs. Written as DNA, the CDR3 is TGTGCCAGCAGACCCCCCGGACACTGGGATGAAGCTTTCTTT. Protein product: CASRPPGHWDEAFF.